These 7 T cell receptor beta chains came from one sample sequenced in a study of CD8+ T cells in alopecia areata. Sequencing relied on a cDNA template that was reverse transcribed from extracted RNA. Data came from immunoSEQ multiplex PCR; TCRdb stores just in-frame clones and leaves some out. Here the sample spans about 140,000 clones, roughly 46% being singletons. The source was CD4+ T cells sorted from blood, collected at week 0. The receptors stem from a human donor with alopecia areata.

The V call is TRBV6-5, the J call TRBJ1-5; no definite D call. Germline-derived CDR1 and CDR2 are MNHEY and SVGAGI. CDR3 size: 16 residues. Trimming removed 0 bases at V and 0 bases at J, with 9 bases between. DNA of the CDR3: TGTGCCAGCAGTTACTCGTTTTTCGATAGCAATCAGCCCCAGCATTTT. Translating it yields CASSYSFFDSNQPQHF.

The gene calls are TRBV27 and TRBJ1-5; TRBD1 might be the D (6 bases). This CDR3 has 13 amino acids. Looked up from germline, CDR1 is MNHEY and CDR2 is SMNVEV (reference sequence). V was shortened by 7 bases and J by 3 bases, with 10 bases between the two germline ends. For the CDR3, the DNA is TGTGCCAGCATGGACAGCTCCAATCAGCCCCAGCATTTT. Its translation: CASMDSSNQPQHF.

In its sample, this clone was seen once. Other DNA sequences in the same sample also yield this CDR3. This sequence joins TRBV5-1 and TRBJ2-1; 12 bases are shared with TRBD2. The CDR3 sequence is 15 residues long. Germline V CDR1 and CDR2: SGHRS, YFSETQ. With V trimmed by 2 bases and J by 9 bases, 6 bases remained unmatched. CDR3 bases: TGCGCCAGCAGCTTCCTAGCGGGAGGGCCGGGTGAGCAGTTCTTC. Translation gives CASSFLAGGPGEQFF.

This chain uses TRBV7-9 with TRBJ2-7; 9 bases map to TRBD2. This CDR3 comprises 17 residues. J was trimmed by 2 bases and V by 4 bases; bases with no gene match: 12. Germline CDR1 is SEHNR and CDR2 is FQNEAQ (reference sequence). CDR3 region: CASSSWTTSGATYEQYF. For the CDR3, the DNA is TGTGCCAGCAGCTCATGGACGACTAGCGGAGCAACCTACGAGCAGTACTTC.

This clone was recorded once. This chain connects TRBV5-4 to TRBJ2-5; D is possibly TRBD1 (6 bases). Trimming removed 3 bases at V and 1 base at J, with 16 bases between. Germline CDR1 and CDR2: SGHNT and YYREEE (reference sequence). The CDR3 contains 16 residues. CDR3: CASSYPGTRAQETQYF. In DNA, the CDR3 is TGTGCCAGCAGCTACCCCGGGACAAGAGCCCAAGAGACCCAGTACTTC.

CDR3 protein: CASSFLGGNTEAFF. CDR3 bases: TGCGCCAGCAGCTTCCTGGGCGGCAACACTGAAGCTTTCTTT. The V and J genes are TRBV5-1 and TRBJ1-1; unclear D gene. Germline CDR1 is SGHRS and CDR2 is YFSETQ. Deletions cut 2 bases from V and 2 bases from J, with 10 bases between. The CDR3 consists of 14 residues.

The chain joins TRBV29-1 to TRBJ2-5; tentative D call: TRBD1 (6 bases). This CDR3 has 14 amino acids. Between the trimmed V and J ends, which lost 3 bases and 0 bases, there was a span of 11 bases. CDR1 is SQVTM and CDR2 is ANQGSEA in the germline V gene. The CDR3 sequence is CSVDRTGNQETQYF. CDR3 nucleotides: TGCAGCGTTGACCGTACAGGGAACCAAGAGACCCAGTACTTC.